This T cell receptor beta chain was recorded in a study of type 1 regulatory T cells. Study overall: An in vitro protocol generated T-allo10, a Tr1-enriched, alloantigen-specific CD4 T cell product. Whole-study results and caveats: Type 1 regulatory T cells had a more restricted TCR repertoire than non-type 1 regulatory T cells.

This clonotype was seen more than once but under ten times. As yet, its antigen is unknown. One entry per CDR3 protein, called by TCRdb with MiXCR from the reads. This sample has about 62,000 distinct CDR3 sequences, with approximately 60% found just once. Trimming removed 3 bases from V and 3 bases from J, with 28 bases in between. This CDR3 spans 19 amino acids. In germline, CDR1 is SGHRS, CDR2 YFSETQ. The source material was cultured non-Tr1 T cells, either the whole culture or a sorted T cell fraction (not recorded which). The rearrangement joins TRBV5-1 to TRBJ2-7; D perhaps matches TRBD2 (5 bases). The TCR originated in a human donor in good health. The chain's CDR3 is CASSSNTRQGSGIYYEQYF. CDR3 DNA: TGCGCCAGCAGCTCCAATACCCGCCAAGGGTCGGGAATTTACTACGAGCAGTACTTC. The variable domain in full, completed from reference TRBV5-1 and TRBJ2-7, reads KAGVTQTPRYLIKTRGQQVTLSCSPISGHRSVSWYQQTPGQGLQFLFEYFSETQRNKGNFPGRFSGRQFSNSRSEMNVSTLELGDSALYLCASSSNTRQGSGIYYEQYFGPGTRLTVT.